This T cell receptor beta chain was sequenced in a study of T cells in Graves' hyperthyroidism and ophthalmopathy. Germline CDR1 reads DFQATT; CDR2 reads SNEGSKA (reference sequence). The CDR3 totals 14 residues. Trimming shortened V by 0 bases and J by 15 bases, and 21 bases separated the two germline ends. RNA transcripts gave rise to amplified TCR beta CDR3 regions. The HTBI primer set was used in a first-round RT-PCR of the TCR CDR3. MiXCR was run by TCRdb on the multiplex PCR reads, yielding one entry per CDR3 protein. The sample consists of 300,000 to 450,000 distinct CDR3 sequences, around 13% of them appearing once. This clonotype was counted many times.

This clonotype was obtained from a woman in her 30s with Graves' ophthalmopathy. The gene calls are TRBV20-1 and TRBJ2-1; D perhaps matches TRBD1 (6 bases). Sequencing input: blood. Here the CDR3 DNA reads TGCAGTGCTAGAGAGGACAGTTCCGAAATATCGCGGTTCTTC. Its translation: CSAREDSSEISRFF.